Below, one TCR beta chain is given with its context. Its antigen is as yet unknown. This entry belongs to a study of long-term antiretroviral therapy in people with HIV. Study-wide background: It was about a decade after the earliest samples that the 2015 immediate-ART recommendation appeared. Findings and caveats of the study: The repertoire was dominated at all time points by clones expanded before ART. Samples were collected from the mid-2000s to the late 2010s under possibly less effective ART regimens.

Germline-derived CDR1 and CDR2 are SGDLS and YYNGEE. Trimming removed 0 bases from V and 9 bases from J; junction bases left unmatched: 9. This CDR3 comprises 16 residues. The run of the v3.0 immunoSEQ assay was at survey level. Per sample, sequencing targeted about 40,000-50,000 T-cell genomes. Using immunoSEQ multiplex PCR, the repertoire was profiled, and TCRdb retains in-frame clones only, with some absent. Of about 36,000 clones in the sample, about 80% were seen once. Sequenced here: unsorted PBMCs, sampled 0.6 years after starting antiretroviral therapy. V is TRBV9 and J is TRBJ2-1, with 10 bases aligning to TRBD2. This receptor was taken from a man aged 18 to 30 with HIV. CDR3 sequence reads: CASSVDKREGLGEQFF. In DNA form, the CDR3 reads TGTGCCAGCAGCGTAGATAAGCGGGAGGGCCTCGGTGAGCAGTTCTTC.